A single T cell receptor (beta chain) is shown here with its context. This clonotype has only a few counts. There is no known antigen for this receptor. Base qualities are not at hand, and no much larger clone is one base apart. Stable Graves' hyperthyroidism was defined as no progression to ophthalmopathy during 18 months of follow-up. Hyperthyroidism patients were aged 18 to 65 years and newly diagnosed, with disease duration of less than 2 months. The study excluded patients with uncontrolled infections, other autoimmune diseases, pregnancy or lactation. Diagnoses were established on the basis of clinical symptoms, serum thyroxine and TRAb, thyroid ultrasound, and orbital computed tomography. PBMCs were separated from 8 to 10 ml of fresh peripheral blood using Ficoll-Paque density gradient centrifugation. Trizol reagent was used to extract total RNA, and RNA quality was then checked on an Agilent 2100 Bioanalyzer.

This sample is part of a study of T cells in Graves' hyperthyroidism and ophthalmopathy (dated by TCRdb to between 2017 and 2020). Study-level background: Peripheral blood was sampled at the time of initial diagnosis, prior to any treatment. To identify distinguishing TCR V-J signatures, a discovery cohort of around 100 patients was used, comprising roughly 45 with Graves' ophthalmopathy and some 57 with stable Graves' hyperthyroidism. Prospective prediction of ophthalmopathy was tested in an independent validation cohort of 18 to 20 hyperthyroidism patients and around 16 patients who later progressed to ophthalmopathy. The 75 to 100 discovery patients were randomly divided into training and test sets at a 7:3 ratio. In roughly six Graves' hyperthyroidism patients, the study also compared T-cell repertoires from thyroid tissue with T-cell repertoires from blood. After blood sampling, hyperthyroidism patients were treated with methimazole at a starting dose of 30 mg daily, and ophthalmopathy patients were treated with high-dose intravenous methylprednisolone. TCR Vbeta CDR3 sequencing of some 140 peripheral blood samples (under 45 ophthalmopathy, 70 to 85 hyperthyroidism and approximately 17 progressor patients) is reported in the paper. Overall study outcomes, separate from this receptor: Most expanded thyroid clonotypes (frequency above 0.001) were also detected in blood, a finding suggesting that blood repertoires may reflect thyroid immune responses. In validation, the model predicted progression to ophthalmopathy a median of approximately 6.6 months before onset, with 65% to 71% sensitivity and 72.22% specificity. A model built on a 13 V-J signature distinguished ophthalmopathy from stable hyperthyroidism, reaching roughly 88% sensitivity and about 81% specificity in cross-validation and 80%/75% in testing. Sample size was not statistically predetermined, and blinding of investigators to group allocation was not performed.

The TCR beta CDR3 regions were amplified from RNA transcripts. The first round of RT-PCR for the TCR CDR3 was performed with the HTBI primer set and the Qiagen OneStep RT-PCR kit. Libraries were constructed in a second round of multiplex PCR, after which size selection and purification were carried out. Paired-end sequencing of the libraries was performed with 100 bp reads on an Illumina HiSeq2000. From the authors' description of their analysis: Raw data were processed with SOAPnuke, discarding reads with adapters, uncalled bases, mean Phred below 15, or no exact constant-primer or identifier match. COPE v1.2.5 was used to merge high-quality paired reads, and clonotypes were defined as unique nucleotide sequences. Clonotypes were aligned to IMGT TRBV, TRBD and TRBJ reference segments using MiTCR v1.1. Analysis was restricted to V-J combinations with a frequency above 0.0001, which covered roughly 99% of repertoires. A TCS score was defined as the ratio between F50 (clonal expansion) and ExV (chaos), using BLOSUM62-based TCRdist between CDR3 peptides within each V-J. Welch's t-statistics and random forest reduced 500 to 650 V-J features to around 14, which were used in a naive Bayes classifier (R e1071). TCRdb took the public reads, trimmed them with fastp at Q25, ran MiXCR for clone calling and kept in-frame beta chains. Entries are consolidated by CDR3 protein sequence, retaining the most common genes and DNA. For this entry, the V and J calls and clone size follow TCRdb and not the study's own pipeline. Counted in this sample were 700,000 or so distinct CDR3 sequences; roughly 15% of them appeared once. The ten largest account for 8.4% of the sample.

In the germline V gene (reference sequence), CDR1 corresponds to DFQATT and CDR2 to SNEGSKA. The CDR3 holds 12 amino acids from the cysteine to the phenylalanine. Only the CDR3 part of the read is kept: 36 bases, read in frame from the first base. Sequencing input: blood. The chain joins TRBV20-1 to TRBJ1-4; the D gene cannot be resolved reliably. The sequence derives from a man younger than 35 with Graves' hyperthyroidism. The DNA sequence reads TGCACTTCGGAGACCCTTAAAGAAAAACTGTTTTTT. Its protein product is CTSETLKEKLFF.